This passage covers 28 T cell receptor beta chains from one sample sequenced in a study of cytomegalovirus exposure and HLA in healthy donors. Vbeta (60) and Jbeta (13) primers were used in the PCR. TCRdb's copy holds only in-frame clones and misses some; the assay was immunoSEQ multiplex PCR. The sample has roughly 150,000 clones, roughly three quarters seen once. What was sequenced was PBMCs. The receptors were sampled from a woman aged 40 to 50 in good health and CMV-seropositive.

DNA of the CDR3: TGTGCCAGCAGCTTGGCTCCAGCGGGCAGCCAAGAGACCCAGTACTTC. As protein: CASSLAPAGSQETQYF. J is TRBJ2-5 and V is TRBV5-4; the D gene is possibly TRBD2 (6 bases). V gave up 0 bases and J gave up 1 base, with 13 bases separating them. CDR3 length: 16 residues. Per the germline V gene, CDR1 is SGHNT and CDR2 is YYREEE (reference sequence).

This chain joins TRBV5-5 and TRBJ2-7, with D possibly TRBD2 on 6 matching bases. V was trimmed by 0 bases and J by 2 bases, leaving 9 bases between them. There are 14 residues in the CDR3. Germline CDR1 is SGHKS and CDR2 is YYEKEE (reference sequence). DNA for the CDR3: TGTGCCAGCAGCTTGGTTGCGGGGACCTACGAGCAGTACTTC. This translates into CASSLVAGTYEQYF.

CDR3 sequence reads: CASSPPTGLHTEAFF. The CDR3 region has the DNA TGTGCCAGCAGCCCTCCAACCGGACTTCACACTGAAGCTTTCTTT. This chain uses TRBV5-4 with TRBJ1-1; the D is unclear. With 4 bases removed from V and 3 bases from J, the gap between germline ends came to 16 bases. CDR3 size: 15 residues. Looked up from germline, CDR1 is SGHNT and CDR2 is YYREEE (reference sequence).

The gene calls are TRBV5-1 and TRBJ2-1; 7 nucleotides match TRBD2. The CDR3 consists of 14 residues. Per germline, CDR1 SGHRS and CDR2 YFSETQ. With 4 bases clipped from V and 10 bases from J, the junction kept 11 bases outside the gene matches. CDR3 amino acids: CASSPLLRAGEQFF. The CDR3 DNA sequence: TGCGCCAGCAGCCCCCTCCTAAGAGCGGGGGAGCAGTTCTTC.

The gene calls are TRBV10-3 and TRBJ2-5; 8 bases align to TRBD2. With V trimmed by 4 bases and J by 3 bases, 1 base remained unmatched. The CDR3 contains 13 residues. Per germline, CDR1 ENHRY and CDR2 SYGVKD. This CDR3 reads CAISAGGEETQYF. CDR3 DNA sequence: TGTGCCATCAGTGCCGGGGGGGAAGAGACCCAGTACTTC.

This chain connects TRBV30 to TRBJ1-2; 7 bases fit TRBD1. This CDR3 has 13 residues. The J segment lost 4 bases and the V segment lost 4 bases, leaving 6 bases of the junction unmatched. Germline V gene lookup returns CDR1 GTSNPN and CDR2 SVGIG (reference sequence). The CDR3 region has the DNA TGTGCCTGGACCAGACAGGGCCTCTATGGCTACACCTTC. Protein product: CAWTRQGLYGYTF.

V is TRBV5-4 and J is TRBJ2-1, with D possibly being TRBD1 (5 bases). Germline CDR1 SGHNT, CDR2 YYREEE (reference sequence). This CDR3 is 14 amino acids long. V was cut by 5 bases and J by 6 bases, with 15 bases left in between. The CDR3 DNA sequence: TGTGCCAGCAGATCACACAGAGACAGCAATGAGCAGTTCTTC. Its protein is CASRSHRDSNEQFF.

The genes are TRBV25-1 and TRBJ1-3; D call uncertain. Germline assignment: CDR1 MGHDK and CDR2 SYGVNS. Trimming stripped 2 bases from V and 5 bases from J, with 7 bases between. This CDR3 spans 13 amino acids. CDR3 sequence: CASSEARRNTIYF. In DNA form, the CDR3 reads TGTGCCAGCAGTGAAGCCAGGAGAAACACCATATATTTT.

J is TRBJ1-2 and V is TRBV19; D not certain. This CDR3 is built from 16 residues. V was clipped by 6 bases and J by 3 bases, with 20 bases between them. Germline assignment: CDR1 LNHDA and CDR2 SQIVND (reference sequence). The chain's CDR3 is CASRHRFDGLDYGYTF. The CDR3 coding sequence is TGTGCCAGTAGACATCGATTTGACGGTCTAGACTATGGCTACACCTTC.

The chain has TRBV12-5 and TRBJ2-3; TRBD2 is a possible D gene (6 bases). Between the trimmed V and J ends, which lost 6 bases and 6 bases, there was a span of 16 bases. This CDR3 contains 14 residues. Germline-derived CDR1 and CDR2 are LGHNT and FRNRAP. The CDR3 nucleotides read TGTGCTAGTGGGTCAAAACGGGGGTTTGATACGCAGTATTTT. Amino acid sequence: CASGSKRGFDTQYF.

V and J are TRBV11-2 and TRBJ2-3; no clear D. Trimming pared 3 bases from V and 0 bases from J, leaving 10 bases between. Germline V gives CDR1 SGHAT, CDR2 FQNNGV. There are 15 residues in the CDR3. This CDR3 reads CASSLAAMSTDTQYF. CDR3 coding DNA: TGTGCCAGCAGCTTGGCCGCAATGAGCACAGATACGCAGTATTTT.

The chain carries TRBV5-1 and TRBJ1-5; D gene unclear. Per the germline V gene, CDR1 is SGHRS and CDR2 is YFSETQ. The V gene lost 0 bases and the J gene lost 7 bases, with 17 bases spanning the gap. This CDR3 is 16 amino acids long. CDR3 nucleotide sequence: TGCGCCAGCAGCTTGGCACGGGGAGTCGCAATCCAGCCCCAGCATTTT. The encoded protein is CASSLARGVAIQPQHF.

This clone was detected a few times. The chain joins TRBV5-8 to TRBJ1-2; TRBD1 agrees at 8 bases. With V trimmed by 4 bases and J by 4 bases, 21 bases remained unmatched. The CDR3 has 19 amino acids. Germline V gene sequence: CDR1 SGHTS, CDR2 YDEGEE. CDR3 region: CASSPTTGQADLRLYGYTF. CDR3 sequence (DNA): TGTGCCAGCAGCCCCACGACGGGACAGGCTGACCTCCGCCTCTATGGCTACACCTTC.

The chain recombines TRBV12-5 with TRBJ2-2; 11 bases line up with TRBD2. Looked up from germline, CDR1 is LGHNT and CDR2 is FRNRAP. CDR3 length: 14 amino acids. Germline trimming cut 10 bases from V and 5 bases from J; bases unmatched to any gene: 6. CDR3 sequence reads: CATGLAGSTGELFF. CDR3 nucleotide sequence: TGTGCTACCGGACTAGCGGGTTCTACCGGGGAGCTGTTTTTT.

This rearrangement joins TRBV7-8 to TRBJ2-1, with 7 bases that match TRBD1. The CDR3 has 20 residues. CDR1 is SGHVS and CDR2 is FQNEAQ in the germline V gene. V lost 1 base, J lost 5 bases, and 20 bases stayed unmatched. CDR3 DNA sequence: TGTGCCAGCAGCTTAGATACCGGACAGGTGTTTTCGGGGATAGACAATGAGCAGTTCTTC. Residues: CASSLDTGQVFSGIDNEQFF.

This chain joins TRBV7-6 and TRBJ2-1; 8 bases are shared with TRBD1. Germline values: CDR1 SGHVS, CDR2 FNYEAQ. This CDR3 is built from 12 residues. The junction had 4 bases not matched to a gene; V was cut back by 2 bases and J by 13 bases. The CDR3 here is CASSLPQGGQFF. In DNA form, the CDR3 reads TGTGCCAGCAGCTTACCACAGGGGGGACAGTTCTTC.

This clone was seen a few times. The V call is TRBV7-9, the J call TRBJ2-1, with 12 nucleotides matching TRBD2. V was clipped by 7 bases and J by 6 bases; unmatched bases: 4. The germline CDR1 and CDR2 sequences are SEHNR and FQNEAQ (reference sequence). This CDR3 spans 14 amino acids. This CDR3 reads CASNPGLAGNEQFF. As DNA, the CDR3 is TGTGCCAGCAACCCGGGACTAGCGGGCAATGAGCAGTTCTTC.

This clone was seen a few times. The V and J genes are TRBV4-3 and TRBJ2-1, with 9 bases matching TRBD2. Germline lookup yields CDR1 LGHNA and CDR2 YSLEER. This CDR3 has 15 residues. V was pared by 0 bases and J by 6 bases, with 3 bases of the junction left unmatched. The CDR3 region has the DNA TGCGCCAGCAGCCAAGATTCGCGGGGGGGCAATGAGCAGTTCTTC. It encodes CASSQDSRGGNEQFF.

The rearrangement links TRBV9 to TRBJ2-1, with D hard to call. This CDR3 is built from 15 residues. The germline V gene encodes CDR1 SGDLS and CDR2 YYNGEE. The V gene lost 0 bases and the J gene lost 0 bases, with 7 bases spanning the gap. CDR3 bases: TGTGCCAGCAGCGTAGTTTCCGGCTCCTACAATGAGCAGTTCTTC. It codes for CASSVVSGSYNEQFF.

This clone has only a few counts. The rearrangement uses TRBV6-1 and TRBJ1-5, with D possibly TRBD1 on 5 matching bases. Germline V gene data show CDR1 as MNHNS and CDR2 as SASEGT. This CDR3 is 15 amino acids long. Trimming stripped 3 bases from V and 2 bases from J, with 11 bases between. CDR3 sequence: CASSEMGGGNQPQHF. The CDR3 coding sequence is TGTGCCAGCAGTGAGATGGGGGGTGGCAATCAGCCCCAGCATTTT.

The rearrangement uses TRBV19 and TRBJ1-1; D not resolved. CDR1 is LNHDA and CDR2 is SQIVND in the germline V gene (reference sequence). Trimming cost V 3 bases and J 0 bases, with 8 bases left between them. The CDR3 covers 14 residues. The CDR3 DNA reads TGTGCCAGTAGTATCGGAGGGATGAACACTGAAGCTTTCTTT. It encodes CASSIGGMNTEAFF.

The CDR3 is CASSRTSGGAAGTDTQYF. In DNA form, the CDR3 reads TGCGCCAGCAGCCGAACTAGCGGGGGGGCCGCGGGCACAGATACGCAGTATTTT. The chain is built from TRBV4-3 and TRBJ2-3, with TRBD2 matching 13 bases. This CDR3 is 18 amino acids long. Per the germline V gene, CDR1 is LGHNA and CDR2 is YSLEER. V shed 4 bases and J 1 base; nucleotides not matched to a gene: 8.

DNA of the CDR3: TGTGCCACTCTCCTCGGACAGGGTCGGTTTCCCCTCCACTTT. Translating it yields CATLLGQGRFPLHF. The J gene is TRBJ1-6, the V gene TRBV6-6; TRBD1 agrees at 8 bases. Looked up from germline, CDR1 is MNHNY and CDR2 is SVGAGI (reference sequence). The CDR3 loop spans 14 amino acids. With 10 bases clipped from V and 13 bases from J, the junction kept 15 bases outside the gene matches.

The chain links TRBV6-1 to TRBJ2-7, with 8 bases matching TRBD2. The CDR3 has 15 amino acids. CDR1 MNHNS and CDR2 SASEGT come from the germline V gene. V shed 3 bases and J 5 bases; nucleotides not matched to a gene: 9. CDR3 sequence reads: CASSESGGLGHEQYF. As DNA, the CDR3 is TGTGCCAGCAGTGAGAGCGGGGGCCTGGGCCACGAGCAGTACTTC.

The chain is built from TRBV7-8 and TRBJ2-3, with a tentative D call TRBD2 (6 bases). Germline CDR1 is SGHVS and CDR2 is FQNEAQ. The V and J ends lost 1 base and 2 bases respectively, with 16 bases between them. CDR3 length equals 17 residues. As DNA, the CDR3 is TGTGCCAGCAGCTTAGGTCCCCCCCCGGGGGACACAGATACGCAGTATTTT. Protein product: CASSLGPPPGDTDTQYF.

The chain recombines TRBV5-1 with TRBJ2-2; no definite D call. This CDR3 is 14 amino acids long. V lost 0 bases, J lost 3 bases, and 6 bases lay in between. Germline CDR1 is SGHRS and CDR2 is YFSETQ. DNA for the CDR3: TGCGCCAGCAGCTTGGCCGGGTACACCGGGGAGCTGTTTTTT. Translation: CASSLAGYTGELFF.

The chain couples TRBV21-1 to TRBJ1-6. TRBV21-1 constitutes a pseudogene. There are 14 residues in the CDR3. The CDR3 coding sequence is TGTGCCAGCCGTACAACGAGGAGTAATTCACCCCTCCACTTT. Its translation is CASRTTRSNSPLHF.

The CDR3 DNA sequence: TGTGCCAGTAGTCCCGGACAAGGTTTGGGCTATGGCTACACCTTC. The encoded protein is CASSPGQGLGYGYTF. The rearrangement uses TRBV19 and TRBJ1-2; a weak D match, TRBD1 (5 bases). The CDR3 totals 15 residues. Germline V gene lookup returns CDR1 LNHDA and CDR2 SQIVND (reference sequence). With 5 bases removed from V and 4 bases from J, the gap between germline ends came to 17 bases.